The 28 T cell receptor beta chains in this list originate from one sample, sequenced in a study of T cell responses to AZD1222 COVID-19 vaccine. TCRdb's copy holds only in-frame clones and misses some; the assay was immunoSEQ multiplex PCR. The sample has about 75,000 clones; approximately 88% are singletons. The sample was peripheral blood, taken 28 days after the second dose of the MenACWY control vaccine. These receptors originate from an adult who received the MenACWY meningococcal vaccine as a control.

The V and J genes are TRBV5-6 and TRBJ2-5, with D possibly TRBD1 on 5 matching bases. This CDR3 is 14 amino acids long. Germline-derived CDR1 and CDR2 are SGHDT and YYEEEE. Deletions cut 1 base from V and 2 bases from J, with 9 bases between. The CDR3 protein is CASSLTGPQETQYF. CDR3 DNA: TGTGCCAGCAGCTTGACAGGTCCACAAGAGACCCAGTACTTC.

The chain joins TRBV30 to TRBJ2-5; no reliable D call. In germline, CDR1 is GTSNPN, CDR2 SVGIG (reference sequence). This CDR3 is 12 amino acids long. Trimming left V 2 bases short and J 3 bases short, with 7 bases between. The CDR3 sequence: CAWSLGKETQYF. For the CDR3, the DNA is TGTGCCTGGAGTTTGGGGAAAGAGACCCAGTACTTC.

This clone occurred once. The chain links TRBV6-2 or TRBV6-3 to TRBJ1-4, with D hard to call. The V gene lost 2 bases and the J gene lost 5 bases, with 6 bases spanning the gap. This CDR3 is 13 amino acids long. CDR1 and CDR2 (germline): MNHEY, SVGEGT. CDR3 DNA sequence: TGTGCCAGCAGTTACGTTCAGAATGAAAAACTGTTTTTT. Its protein product is CASSYVQNEKLFF.

The chain links TRBV3-1 (or the pseudogene TRBV3-2) to TRBJ1-2; D is perhaps TRBD1 (6 bases). The length of the CDR3 is 15 residues. Per germline, CDR1 LGHDT and CDR2 YNNKEL (reference sequence). The V gene lost 0 bases and the J gene lost 4 bases, with 12 bases spanning the gap. CDR3 nucleotide sequence: TGTGCCAGCAGCCAAGATGCCCGGGGGGCCTATGGCTACACCTTC. It encodes CASSQDARGAYGYTF.

This chain joins TRBV28 and TRBJ2-3; TRBD1 agrees at 7 bases. The germline V gene encodes CDR1 MDHEN and CDR2 SYDVKM. Trimming at V came to 4 bases and at J to 1 base, leaving 5 bases not matched to a gene. The CDR3 has 15 residues. The CDR3, as DNA: TGTGCCAGCAGTTCCGTCACAGGGGGCACAGATACGCAGTATTTT. Translating it yields CASSSVTGGTDTQYF.

This rearrangement joins TRBV7-9 to TRBJ2-2; 8 positions agree with TRBD1. Germline V CDR1 and CDR2: SEHNR, FQNEAQ (reference sequence). This CDR3 has 16 amino acids. V trimming: 5 bases; J trimming: 2 bases; junction bases outside the gene matches: 7. CDR3 sequence (DNA): TGTGCCAGCAGCCAACCGGGACAGGCCAACACCGGGGAGCTGTTTTTT. Protein product: CASSQPGQANTGELFF.

This chain connects TRBV7-9 to TRBJ2-2; D perhaps matches TRBD2 (5 bases). The V and J ends lost 6 bases and 6 bases respectively, with 14 bases between them. CDR3 length equals 14 residues. Germline V gene data show CDR1 as SEHNR and CDR2 as FQNEAQ (reference sequence). CDR3 sequence reads: CASSLVGGPGELFF. In DNA, the CDR3 is TGTGCCAGCAGTTTGGTTGGAGGTCCCGGGGAGCTGTTTTTT.

V and J are TRBV27 and TRBJ1-2; the D is unclear. Deletions cut 6 bases from V and 1 base from J, with 15 bases between. The CDR3 runs 15 residues. Germline V gives CDR1 MNHEY, CDR2 SMNVEV (reference sequence). The CDR3 is CASSATRDFNYGYTF. The CDR3 DNA sequence: TGTGCCAGCAGCGCAACCAGAGACTTTAACTATGGCTACACCTTC.

The chain uses TRBV27 and TRBJ1-2, with TRBD1 identical over 7 bases. Trimming at V came to 5 bases and at J to 4 bases, leaving 13 bases not matched to a gene. Germline V gene lookup returns CDR1 MNHEY and CDR2 SMNVEV (reference sequence). This CDR3 has 16 amino acids. This chain's CDR3 is CASSPRGWDRSYGYTF. The CDR3 DNA is TGTGCCAGCAGTCCCCGTGGATGGGACAGATCCTATGGCTACACCTTC.

The gene calls are TRBV4-1 and TRBJ1-5; no firm D call. This CDR3 has 14 amino acids. Trimming pared 0 bases from V and 3 bases from J, leaving 6 bases between. Germline CDR1 is MGHRA and CDR2 is YSYEKL. As DNA, the CDR3 is TGCGCCAGCAGCCAAGATCCCCTCAATCAGCCCCAGCATTTT. Its translation: CASSQDPLNQPQHF.

J is TRBJ2-2 and V is TRBV14; 7 bases agree with TRBD2. Looked up from germline, CDR1 is SGHDN and CDR2 is FVKESK. The V segment lost 4 bases and the J segment 7 bases; nucleotides outside the gene matches: 3. The CDR3 has 13 residues. Here the CDR3 DNA reads TGTGCCAGCAGCCCTGGACTAGGCGGGGAGCTGTTTTTT. Amino acids: CASSPGLGGELFF.

The chain uses TRBV7-9 and TRBJ2-7; weak D call: TRBD2 (5 bases). The V gene's germline CDR1 is SEHNR and CDR2 FQNEAQ (reference sequence). The CDR3 consists of 13 residues. Trimming removed 2 bases at V and 2 bases at J, with 7 bases between. The CDR3 sequence: CASSLRETYEQYF. DNA of the CDR3: TGTGCCAGCAGCTTAAGGGAGACCTACGAGCAGTACTTC. The full variable domain, rest sourced from reference TRBV7-9 and TRBJ2-7, is DTGVSQNPRHKITKRGQNVTFRCDPISEHNRLYWYRQTLGQGPEFLTYFQNEAQLEKSRLLSDRFSAERPKGSFSTLEIQRTEQGDSAMYLCASSLRETYEQYFGPGTRLTVT.

The CDR3 sequence is CASSTGQGGDTQYF. The CDR3 DNA reads as TGTGCCAGCAGCACCGGACAGGGTGGTGATACGCAGTATTTT. This chain joins TRBV11-2 and TRBJ2-3; 8 nucleotides align to TRBD1. Per germline, CDR1 SGHAT and CDR2 FQNNGV. The CDR3 sequence is 14 residues long. V trimming: 5 bases; J trimming: 6 bases; junction bases outside the gene matches: 7.

This clone was seen once. The rearrangement uses TRBV9 and TRBJ1-2; TRBD1 agrees at 8 bases. Looked up from germline, CDR1 is SGDLS and CDR2 is YYNGEE. The CDR3 totals 15 residues. V lost 3 bases and J lost 0; bases outside the gene matches: 4. In nucleotides, the CDR3 is TGTGCCAGCAGCGAGGGGACAGGAGCTAACTATGGCTACACCTTC. Amino acids: CASSEGTGANYGYTF.

The chain couples TRBV6-5 to TRBJ1-1; D unresolved. The CDR3 has 13 residues. V was pared by 8 bases and J by 3 bases, with 13 bases between. The germline V gene has CDR1 MNHEY and CDR2 SVGAGI. The CDR3 is CASAPVPYTEAFF. The CDR3 DNA sequence: TGTGCCAGCGCACCCGTCCCTTACACTGAAGCTTTCTTT.

The gene calls are TRBV9 and TRBJ1-2; tentative D call: TRBD1 (5 bases). The CDR3 has 15 residues. Germline V CDR1 and CDR2: SGDLS, YYNGEE. Trimming cost V 2 bases and J 7 bases, with 18 bases left between them. DNA for the CDR3: TGTGCCAGCAGCGTTGGGGTAGGGGCCCGGGGTGGCTACACCTTC. Its protein product is CASSVGVGARGGYTF.

V gene TRBV9 combines with J gene TRBJ2-1, with D tentatively TRBD2 (7 bases). Germline V gives CDR1 SGDLS, CDR2 YYNGEE. This CDR3 spans 16 amino acids. The germline V and J ends were trimmed by 4 bases and 3 bases, with 17 bases remaining between them. The CDR3 sequence: CASSQGGGGFYNEQFF. CDR3 nucleotide sequence: TGTGCCAGCAGCCAGGGCGGGGGCGGCTTCTACAATGAGCAGTTCTTC.

This clone was seen only a few times. V and J are TRBV7-9 and TRBJ2-7, with a tentative D call TRBD2 (6 bases). Trimming cost V 7 bases and J 4 bases, with 8 bases left between them. CDR3 length equals 11 residues. Germline values: CDR1 SEHNR, CDR2 FQNEAQ (reference sequence). The CDR3 bases are TGTGCCAGCATCGGGGGTTACGAGCAGTACTTC. It codes for CASIGGYEQYF.

This clone was seen a few times. The J gene is TRBJ1-2, the V gene TRBV5-4; 12 nucleotides line up with TRBD1. V lost 3 bases, J lost 8 bases, and 5 bases stayed unmatched. CDR1 SGHNT and CDR2 YYREEE come from the germline V gene (reference sequence). This CDR3 contains 14 residues. This CDR3 is CASSWGQGADGYTF. CDR3 DNA sequence: TGTGCCAGCAGCTGGGGACAGGGGGCGGACGGCTACACCTTC.

CDR3 amino acids: CASSPPGLSTDTQYF. In nucleotides, the CDR3 is TGCGCCAGCAGCCCGCCGGGACTCAGCACAGATACGCAGTATTTT. This chain links TRBV5-1 with TRBJ2-3; weak D call: TRBD2 (6 bases). Trimming removed 4 bases from V and 0 bases from J, with 12 bases in between. The CDR3 totals 15 residues. CDR1 SGHRS and CDR2 YFSETQ come from the germline V gene.

The J gene is TRBJ1-4, the V gene TRBV5-6, with 9 bases fitting TRBD1. With 6 bases clipped from V and 8 bases from J, the junction kept 14 bases outside the gene matches. In germline, CDR1 is SGHDT, CDR2 YYEEEE. The CDR3 has 16 amino acids. The CDR3 region is CASILMDGTGTEKLFF. CDR3 nucleotide sequence: TGTGCCAGCATCCTTATGGACGGGACAGGGACAGAAAAACTGTTTTTT. Based on the CDR3 plus reference TRBV5-6 and TRBJ1-4, the full variable domain is DAGVTQSPTHLIKTRGQQVTLRCSPKSGHDTVSWYQQALGQGPQFIFQYYEEEERQRGNFPDRFSGHQFPNYSSELNVNALLLGDSALYLCASILMDGTGTEKLFFGSGTQLSVL.

The chain employs TRBV9 and TRBJ1-1; D is unclear. This CDR3 comprises 14 residues. In germline, CDR1 is SGDLS, CDR2 YYNGEE. With 2 bases removed from V and 0 bases from J, the gap between germline ends came to 8 bases. CDR3 DNA sequence: TGTGCCAGCAGCGTCGGGTGGCTGAACACTGAAGCTTTCTTT. It is translated as CASSVGWLNTEAFF.

J is TRBJ1-5 and V is TRBV7-9; D is ambiguous. Between the trimmed V and J ends, which lost 7 bases and 0 bases, there was a span of 4 bases. The CDR3 contains 12 residues. Germline CDR1 and CDR2: SEHNR and FQNEAQ (reference sequence). The CDR3 nucleotides are TGTGCCAGCACCTATAGCAATCAGCCCCAGCATTTT. It codes for CASTYSNQPQHF.

CDR3 sequence: CASSYSISGSQETQYF. CDR3 in DNA: TGTGCCAGCAGTTACTCGATATCCGGGAGCCAAGAGACCCAGTACTTC. The chain uses TRBV6-2 or TRBV6-3 and TRBJ2-5, with a possible D match to TRBD2 (6 bases). The CDR3 covers 16 residues. Trimming took off 0 bases at V and 1 base at J, with 12 bases between the two ends. CDR1 and CDR2 from the germline V gene are MNHEY and SVGEGT.

This chain connects TRBV6-2 or TRBV6-3 to TRBJ1-5; maybe TRBD1 (5 bases). V shed 3 bases and J shed 3 bases, with 12 bases lying between them. CDR3 size: 15 residues. Germline loops: CDR1 MNHEY, CDR2 SVGEGT. CDR3 residues: CASSYKDRNNQPQHF. For the CDR3, the DNA is TGTGCCAGCAGTTATAAAGACAGAAACAATCAGCCCCAGCATTTT.

This chain connects TRBV15 to TRBJ1-4; 9 bases are shared with TRBD1. The V gene end was trimmed by 3 bases and the J gene end by 6 bases; junction bases not matched to a gene: 5. The CDR3 contains 15 residues. CDR1 LNHNV and CDR2 YYDKDF come from the germline V gene (reference sequence). The chain's CDR3 is CATSRGQGSDEKLFF. CDR3 bases: TGTGCCACCAGCAGGGGACAGGGAAGCGATGAAAAACTGTTTTTT.

The chain joins TRBV19 to TRBJ2-1; 9 nucleotides agree with TRBD1. The CDR3 covers 14 residues. V shed 1 base, J shed 9 bases, and the junction held 4 bases outside the gene matches. Germline assignment: CDR1 LNHDA and CDR2 SQIVND (reference sequence). CDR3 amino acids: CASSIGTGVFEQFF. DNA of the CDR3: TGTGCCAGTAGTATAGGGACAGGGGTATTTGAGCAGTTCTTC.

The chain has TRBV21-1 and TRBJ2-3. TRBV21-1 is flagged as a pseudogene. The CDR3 consists of 15 residues. CDR3 sequence: CASSTQGRGTDTQYF. For the CDR3, the DNA is TGTGCCAGCAGCACCCAAGGACGGGGCACAGATACGCAGTATTTT.